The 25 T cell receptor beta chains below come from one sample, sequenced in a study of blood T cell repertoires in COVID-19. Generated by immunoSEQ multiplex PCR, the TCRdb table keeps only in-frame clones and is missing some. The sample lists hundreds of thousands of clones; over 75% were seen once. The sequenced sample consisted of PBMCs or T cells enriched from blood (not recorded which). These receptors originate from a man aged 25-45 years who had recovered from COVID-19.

The CDR3 sequence is CASSYPTGDEQYF. The DNA of the CDR3 is TGTGCCAGCAGTTACCCGACAGGGGACGAGCAGTACTTC. The chain carries TRBV6-6 and TRBJ2-7, with 8 bases lining up with TRBD1. Losses at the gene ends were 2 bases for V and 5 bases for J; bases not matched to a gene: 2. CDR1 and CDR2 (germline): MNHNY, SVGAGI (reference sequence). This CDR3 region has 13 residues.

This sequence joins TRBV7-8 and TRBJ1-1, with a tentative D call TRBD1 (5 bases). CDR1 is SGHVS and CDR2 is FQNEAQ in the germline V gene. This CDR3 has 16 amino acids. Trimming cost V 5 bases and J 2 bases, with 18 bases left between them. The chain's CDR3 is CASSRNQGIGNTEAFF. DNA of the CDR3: TGTGCCAGCAGCCGAAATCAGGGAATAGGAAACACTGAAGCTTTCTTT.

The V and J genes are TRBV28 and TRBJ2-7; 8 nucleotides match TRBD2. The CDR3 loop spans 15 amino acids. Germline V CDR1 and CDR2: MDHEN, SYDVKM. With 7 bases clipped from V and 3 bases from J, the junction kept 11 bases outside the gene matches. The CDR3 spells CASTPSAGGYYEQYF. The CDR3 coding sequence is TGTGCCAGCACCCCCTCGGCGGGAGGTTACTACGAGCAGTACTTC.

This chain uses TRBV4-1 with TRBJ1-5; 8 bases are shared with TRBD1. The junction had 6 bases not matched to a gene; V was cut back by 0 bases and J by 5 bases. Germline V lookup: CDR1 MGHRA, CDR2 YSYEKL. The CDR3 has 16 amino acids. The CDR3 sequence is CASSQDPDRGDQPQHF. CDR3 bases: TGCGCCAGCAGCCAAGATCCCGACAGGGGTGATCAGCCCCAGCATTTT.

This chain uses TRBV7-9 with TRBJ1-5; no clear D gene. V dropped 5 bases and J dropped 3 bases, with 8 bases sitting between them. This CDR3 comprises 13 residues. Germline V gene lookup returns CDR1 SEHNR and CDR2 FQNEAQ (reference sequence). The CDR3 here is CASSDSFNQPQHF. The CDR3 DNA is TGTGCCAGCAGCGACTCGTTCAATCAGCCCCAGCATTTT.

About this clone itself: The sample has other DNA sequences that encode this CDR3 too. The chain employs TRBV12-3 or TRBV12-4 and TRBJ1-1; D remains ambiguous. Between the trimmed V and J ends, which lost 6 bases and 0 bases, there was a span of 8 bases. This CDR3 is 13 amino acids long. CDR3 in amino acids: CASSFGLNTEAFF. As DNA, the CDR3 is TGTGCCAGCAGCTTCGGTTTGAACACTGAAGCTTTCTTT.

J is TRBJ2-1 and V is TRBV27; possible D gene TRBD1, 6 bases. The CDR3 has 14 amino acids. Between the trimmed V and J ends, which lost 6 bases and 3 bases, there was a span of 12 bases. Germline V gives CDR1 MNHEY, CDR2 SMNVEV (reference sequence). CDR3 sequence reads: CASRGDTSYNEQFF. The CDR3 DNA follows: TGTGCCAGCAGGGGGGACACTAGCTACAATGAGCAGTTCTTC.

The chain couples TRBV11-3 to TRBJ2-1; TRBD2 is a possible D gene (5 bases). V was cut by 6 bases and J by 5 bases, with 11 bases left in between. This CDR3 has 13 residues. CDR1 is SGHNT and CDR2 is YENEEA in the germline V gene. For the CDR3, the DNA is TGTGCCAGCAGTAATGGGAGAAACAATGAGCAGTTCTTC. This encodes CASSNGRNNEQFF.

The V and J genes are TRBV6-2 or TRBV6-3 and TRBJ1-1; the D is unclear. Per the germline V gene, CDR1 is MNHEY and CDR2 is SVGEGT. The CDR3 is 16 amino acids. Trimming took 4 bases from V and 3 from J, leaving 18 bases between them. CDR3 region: CASSSITGRSYTEAFF. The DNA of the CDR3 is TGTGCCAGCAGTTCCATCACGGGAAGGAGTTACACTGAAGCTTTCTTT.

CDR3 residues: CASSYSNMNTEAFF. CDR3 DNA: TGTGCCAGCAGTTACTCGAACATGAACACTGAAGCTTTCTTT. J is TRBJ1-1 and V is TRBV6-5; D gene uncertain. V was cut by 0 bases and J by 0 bases, with 5 bases left in between. Germline-derived CDR1 and CDR2 are MNHEY and SVGAGI. CDR3 length equals 14 residues.

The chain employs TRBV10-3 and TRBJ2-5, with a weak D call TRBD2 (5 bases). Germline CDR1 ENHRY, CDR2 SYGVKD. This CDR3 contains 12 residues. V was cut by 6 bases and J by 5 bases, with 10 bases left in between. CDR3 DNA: TGTGCCATCAGGGGGAGTGGGGAGACCCAGTACTTC. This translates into CAIRGSGETQYF.

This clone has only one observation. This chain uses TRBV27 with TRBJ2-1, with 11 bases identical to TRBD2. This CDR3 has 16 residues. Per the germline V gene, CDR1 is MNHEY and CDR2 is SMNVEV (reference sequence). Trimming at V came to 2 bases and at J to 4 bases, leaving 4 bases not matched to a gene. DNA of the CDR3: TGTGCCAGCAGTTTAGGGACTAGCGGCAAATACAATGAGCAGTTCTTC. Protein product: CASSLGTSGKYNEQFF.

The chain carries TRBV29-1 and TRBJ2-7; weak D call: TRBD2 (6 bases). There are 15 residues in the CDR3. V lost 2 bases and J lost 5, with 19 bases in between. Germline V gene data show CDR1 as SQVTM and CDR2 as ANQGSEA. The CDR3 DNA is TGCAGCGTTGAACTAACAACGGGAGTTTGGAACGAGCAGTACTTC. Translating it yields CSVELTTGVWNEQYF.

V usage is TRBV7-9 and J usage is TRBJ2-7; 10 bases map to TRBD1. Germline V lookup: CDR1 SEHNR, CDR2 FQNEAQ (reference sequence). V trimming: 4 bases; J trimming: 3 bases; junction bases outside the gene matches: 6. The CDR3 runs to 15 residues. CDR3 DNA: TGTGCCAGCAGCTCGACAGGGGGCAGGGACTACGAGCAGTACTTC. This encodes CASSSTGGRDYEQYF.

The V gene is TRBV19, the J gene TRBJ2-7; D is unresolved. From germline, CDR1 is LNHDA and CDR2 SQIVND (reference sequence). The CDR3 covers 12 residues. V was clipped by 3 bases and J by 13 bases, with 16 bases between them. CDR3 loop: CASSIYDSPQYF. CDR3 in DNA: TGTGCCAGTAGTATCTACGACTCCCCACAATACTTC.

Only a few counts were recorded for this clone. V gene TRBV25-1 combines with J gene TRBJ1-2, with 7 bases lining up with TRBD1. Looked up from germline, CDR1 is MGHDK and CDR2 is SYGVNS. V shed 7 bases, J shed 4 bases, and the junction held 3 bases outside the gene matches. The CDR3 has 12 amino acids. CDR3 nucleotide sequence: TGTGCCAGCAATGGGGACAGCTATGGCTACACCTTC. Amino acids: CASNGDSYGYTF.

The CDR3 loop reads CASSLGDRDVNTEAFF. For the CDR3, the DNA is TGCGCCAGCAGCTTGGGGGACAGGGATGTGAACACTGAAGCTTTCTTT. The gene calls are TRBV5-1 and TRBJ1-1, with 9 bases lining up with TRBD1. The CDR3 has 16 residues. With 0 bases clipped from V and 0 bases from J, the junction kept 3 bases outside the gene matches. Germline V gene lookup returns CDR1 SGHRS and CDR2 YFSETQ.

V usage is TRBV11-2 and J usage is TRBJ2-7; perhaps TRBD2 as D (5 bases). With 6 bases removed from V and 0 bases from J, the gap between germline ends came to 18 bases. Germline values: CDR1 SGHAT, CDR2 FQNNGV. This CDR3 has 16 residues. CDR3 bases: TGTGCCAGCAGGAGTAGTTTTAGCGCGAGCTCCTACGAGCAGTACTTC. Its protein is CASRSSFSASSYEQYF.

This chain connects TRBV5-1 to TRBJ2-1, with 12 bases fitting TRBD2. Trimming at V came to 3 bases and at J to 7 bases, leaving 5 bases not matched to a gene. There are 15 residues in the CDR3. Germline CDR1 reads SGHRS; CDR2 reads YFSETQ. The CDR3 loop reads CASSSTSGSKNEQFF. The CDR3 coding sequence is TGCGCCAGCAGCTCGACTAGCGGGAGCAAAAATGAGCAGTTCTTC.

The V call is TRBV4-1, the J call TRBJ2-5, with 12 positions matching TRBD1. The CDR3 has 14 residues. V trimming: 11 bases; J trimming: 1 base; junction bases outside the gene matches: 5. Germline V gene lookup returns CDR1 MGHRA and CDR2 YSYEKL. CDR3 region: CARPGQGAQETQYF. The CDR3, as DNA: TGCGCCCGACCGGGACAGGGGGCCCAAGAGACCCAGTACTTC.

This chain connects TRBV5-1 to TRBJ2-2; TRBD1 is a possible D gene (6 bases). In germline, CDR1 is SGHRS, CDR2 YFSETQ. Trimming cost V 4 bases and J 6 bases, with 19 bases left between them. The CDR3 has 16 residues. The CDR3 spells CASSPRDILWSGELFF. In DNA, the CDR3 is TGCGCCAGCAGCCCACGGGACATTTTATGGTCCGGGGAGCTGTTTTTT.

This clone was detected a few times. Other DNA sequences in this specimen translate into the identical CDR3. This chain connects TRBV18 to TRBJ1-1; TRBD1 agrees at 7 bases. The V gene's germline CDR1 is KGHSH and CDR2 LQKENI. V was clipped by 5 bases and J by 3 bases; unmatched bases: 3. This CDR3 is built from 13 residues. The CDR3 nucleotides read TGTGCCAGCTCAAGACAGGGTGACACTGAAGCTTTCTTT. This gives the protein CASSRQGDTEAFF.

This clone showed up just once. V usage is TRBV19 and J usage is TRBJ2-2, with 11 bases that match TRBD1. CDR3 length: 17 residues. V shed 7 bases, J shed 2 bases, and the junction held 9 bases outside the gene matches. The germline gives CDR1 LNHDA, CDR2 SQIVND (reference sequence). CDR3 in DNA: TGTGCCAGTATCTCAACGGACAGGGGGCGAAACACCGGGGAGCTGTTTTTT. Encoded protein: CASISTDRGRNTGELFF.

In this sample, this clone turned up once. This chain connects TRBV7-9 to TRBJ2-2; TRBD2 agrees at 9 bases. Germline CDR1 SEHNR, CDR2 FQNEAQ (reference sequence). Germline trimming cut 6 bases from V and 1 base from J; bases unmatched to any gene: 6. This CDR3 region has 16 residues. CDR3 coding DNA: TGTGCCAGCAGTTTTCGACTAGCGGTGAACACCGGGGAGCTGTTTTTT. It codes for CASSFRLAVNTGELFF.

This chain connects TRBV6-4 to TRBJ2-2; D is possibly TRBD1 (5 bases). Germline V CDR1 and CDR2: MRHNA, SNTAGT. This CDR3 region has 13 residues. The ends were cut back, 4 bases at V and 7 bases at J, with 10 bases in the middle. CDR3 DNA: TGTGCCAGCAGTGTCAGGGATGGCGGGGAGCTGTTTTTT. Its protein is CASSVRDGGELFF.